Listed here are 16 T cell receptor beta chains from one sample, sequenced in a study of response to subunit inactivated influenza vaccine. TCRdb reprocessed the RT-PCR reads with MiXCR, giving one entry per CDR3 protein. Here the sample spans 650,000 to 700,000 distinct CDR3 sequences, 15% to 18% being singletons. Sequenced material: PBMCs from blood, taken 12 days after vaccination. The receptors here all came from a man aged 50-59 years who received an inactivated influenza vaccine.

V is TRBV5-1 and J is TRBJ2-3; tentatively, D is TRBD1 (5 bases). Germline V gene lookup returns CDR1 SGHRS and CDR2 YFSETQ. Trimming removed 5 bases at V and 2 bases at J, with 15 bases between. CDR3 length: 15 amino acids. Here the CDR3 DNA reads TGCGCCAGCAGTGATCTTGGACAAAACACAGATACGCAGTATTTT. This codes for CASSDLGQNTDTQYF.

There are a few counts of this clonotype. This likely comes from a read error, as the CDR3 has no conserved phenylalanine or tryptophan at its end. Because the CDR3's place on the DNA is in doubt, the DNA is left out and the CDR3 is given as listed by TCRdb. The chain is built from TRBV10-3 and TRBJ1-1. Germline loops: CDR1 ENHRY, CDR2 SYGVKD. The CDR3 region is 16 residues in length, termini included. This CDR3 is CAISESPGLDSAGRFY.

V gene TRBV19 combines with J gene TRBJ1-6; 8 bases map to TRBD1. V was clipped by 8 bases and J by 1 base; unmatched bases: 1. This CDR3 contains 14 residues. Germline values: CDR1 LNHDA, CDR2 SQIVND (reference sequence). CDR3 DNA sequence: TGTGCCAGTTGGACAGGGTCCTATAATTCACCCCTCCACTTT. Amino acids: CASWTGSYNSPLHF.

The V gene is TRBV20-1, the J gene TRBJ2-1, with TRBD2 identical over 10 bases. CDR3 size: 17 residues. Germline trimming cut 3 bases from V and 2 bases from J; bases unmatched to any gene: 10. Germline lookup yields CDR1 DFQATT and CDR2 SNEGSKA (reference sequence). The CDR3 DNA sequence: TGCAGTGCTAGTGGGTCTAGCGGGAGTTACCCCTACAATGAGCAGTTCTTC. Encoded protein: CSASGSSGSYPYNEQFF.

This clonotype appeared many times. The chain links TRBV7-2 to TRBJ2-5; D may be TRBD2 (6 bases). Between the trimmed V and J ends, which lost 5 bases and 5 bases, there was a span of 21 bases. The germline V gene encodes CDR1 SGHTA and CDR2 FQGNSA. The CDR3 loop spans 16 amino acids. The CDR3 region has the DNA TGTGCCAGCAGCAGACGTACTGCGGGATTCAGGGAGACCCAGTACTTC. This codes for CASSRRTAGFRETQYF. Filled out from reference TRBV7-2 and TRBJ2-5, the complete variable domain reads GAGVSQSPSNKVTEKGKDVELRCDPISGHTALYWYRQSLGQGLEFLIYFQGNSAPDKSGLPSDRFSAERTGGSVSTLTIQRTQQEDSAVYLCASSRRTAGFRETQYFGPGTRLLVL.

This clonotype was observed a handful of times. The CDR3 loop is CSALGREYEQYF. The CDR3 nucleotides read TGCAGCGCCCTTGGTAGGGAATACGAGCAGTACTTC. This chain connects TRBV29-1 to TRBJ2-7; D remains unclear. Germline V gives CDR1 SQVTM, CDR2 ANQGSEA. V lost 7 bases, J lost 4 bases, and 14 bases lay in between. The CDR3 totals 12 residues.

This clonotype was observed a few times. The chain recombines TRBV20-1 with TRBJ2-1; TRBD2 matches at 9 bases. The CDR3 totals 12 residues. CDR1 is DFQATT, CDR2 SNEGSKA, per germline (reference sequence). V shed 7 bases, J shed 6 bases, and the junction held 4 bases outside the gene matches. In DNA, the CDR3 is TGCAGTGAGGGCGGGAGGGCCAATGAGCAGTTCTTC. Encoded protein: CSEGGRANEQFF.

The rearrangement joins TRBV7-6 to TRBJ2-1; a weak D match, TRBD1 (6 bases). Germline CDR1 reads SGHVS; CDR2 reads FNYEAQ. Trimming stripped 3 bases from V and 3 bases from J, with 18 bases between. This CDR3 has 17 amino acids. The chain's CDR3 is CASSFTAGVSYYNEQFF. DNA of the CDR3: TGTGCCAGCAGCTTTACGGCAGGGGTGAGCTACTACAATGAGCAGTTCTTC.

This clonotype showed up just a few times. This chain uses TRBV29-1 with TRBJ1-1; D call uncertain. V lost 4 bases, J lost 0 bases, and 12 bases lay in between. The CDR3 has 14 amino acids. Germline values: CDR1 SQVTM, CDR2 ANQGSEA. The CDR3 loop is CSVAGNTLNTEAFF. As DNA, the CDR3 is TGCAGCGTTGCGGGGAACACCTTGAACACTGAAGCTTTCTTT.

This clonotype was counted between two and nine times. The rearrangement joins TRBV30 to TRBJ2-3, with no clear D. The CDR3 is 11 residues long. The V end lost 3 bases, the J end lost 9 bases, and 10 bases lay between the germline ends. Looked up from germline, CDR1 is GTSNPN and CDR2 is SVGIG (reference sequence). The CDR3 here is CAWSAARTQYF. CDR3 nucleotide sequence: TGTGCCTGGAGCGCCGCGAGGACGCAGTATTTT.

As concerns this clonotype: A read error may be the cause here, since a much bigger clone is one base away. The chain couples TRBV9 to TRBJ1-5; D not resolved. Germline CDR1 and CDR2: SGDLS and YYNGEE. The CDR3 length is 13 residues. Trimming left V 0 bases short and J 4 bases short, with 5 bases between. CDR3 residues: CASSVGENQPQHF. The CDR3 nucleotides read TGTGCCAGCAGCGTAGGGGAGAATCAGCCCCAGCATTTT.

This chain joins TRBV6-1 and TRBJ1-4; maybe TRBD1 (6 bases). CDR1 and CDR2 (germline): MNHNS, SASEGT. This CDR3 comprises 15 residues. V shed 2 bases and J shed 4 bases, with 11 bases lying between them. This chain's CDR3 is CASSEWGAHNEKLFF. The CDR3 DNA reads TGTGCCAGCAGTGAATGGGGGGCTCATAATGAAAAACTGTTTTTT.

Only a few counts were recorded for this clonotype. This rearrangement joins TRBV25-1 to TRBJ2-4, with D unresolved. This CDR3 has 15 residues. V was shortened by 2 bases and J by 6 bases, with 14 bases between the two germline ends. Germline loops: CDR1 MGHDK, CDR2 SYGVNS. The chain's CDR3 is CASSEIGVSGNIQYF. The CDR3 DNA is TGTGCCAGCAGTGAAATTGGGGTCTCCGGAAACATTCAGTACTTC.

This clonotype has more than one count but fewer than ten. This chain links TRBV18 with TRBJ1-3, with unresolved D. Germline-derived CDR1 and CDR2 are KGHSH and LQKENI. The ends were cut back, 2 bases at V and 3 bases at J, with 5 bases in the middle. The CDR3 extends over 13 amino acids. The CDR3 bases are TGTGCCAGCTCACCAGGGAATGGAAACACCATATATTTT. Translation: CASSPGNGNTIYF.

The chain has TRBV7-8 and TRBJ1-5, with D unclear. The CDR3 spans 14 residues. Germline V gene lookup returns CDR1 SGHVS and CDR2 FQNEAQ. V was cut by 4 bases and J by 7 bases, with 14 bases left in between. CDR3 sequence reads: CASSSVLRAQPQHF. The CDR3 DNA sequence: TGTGCCAGCAGCTCGGTCTTGCGGGCACAGCCCCAGCATTTT.

This chain uses TRBV11-1 with TRBJ2-2; perhaps TRBD2 as D (7 bases). CDR3 length: 15 residues. V lost 4 bases to trimming and J lost 7 bases, with 16 bases between them. Germline-derived CDR1 and CDR2 are SGHAT and FQDESV (reference sequence). This chain's CDR3 is CASSSNRGAYGELFF. The CDR3 DNA is TGTGCCAGCAGCTCGAACCGGGGGGCTTACGGGGAGCTGTTTTTT.